Below are 2 T cell receptor beta chains sequenced from a single sample in a study of PD-1 blockade in classical Hodgkin lymphoma. Repertoires were generated with immunoSEQ multiplex PCR, while TCRdb's copy carries only in-frame clones and drops some. The table lists about 5,500 clones, around 50% of them singletons, with around 15% in the top ten. Patients all relapsed after autologous stem cell transplantation, and there was variation in brentuximab vedotin exposure. PBMCs were thawed, and CD8+ T cells were then isolated from them by magnetic negative selection. The specimen was CD8+ T cells from blood, collected at baseline. The source is a human donor with classical Hodgkin lymphoma.

The chain has TRBV7-3 and TRBJ2-7, with no clear D. The CDR3 extends over 12 amino acids. The germline CDR1 and CDR2 sequences are SGHTA and FQGTGA. V lost 1 base to trimming and J lost 2 bases, with 3 bases between them. The CDR3 coding sequence is TGTGCCAGCAGCTTAATGGCCTACGAGCAGTACTTC. Translated: CASSLMAYEQYF.

This clone was observed a few times. The CDR3 sequence is CASSIGRGQETQYF. CDR3 nucleotide sequence: TGTGCCAGTAGTATTGGCAGGGGCCAAGAGACCCAGTACTTC. This chain uses TRBV19 with TRBJ2-5, with a tentative D call TRBD1 (6 bases). Germline CDR1 is LNHDA and CDR2 is SQIVND (reference sequence). The CDR3 has 14 residues. V lost 3 bases and J lost 1, with 9 bases in between.